A selection of T cell receptor beta chains follows, all from one sample in a study of OX40 agonist ivuxolimab in advanced cancers. Only in-frame clones appear in the TCRdb table, and some are missing; sequencing was by immunoSEQ multiplex PCR. The sample lists tens of thousands of clones; about 83% were seen once. This sample comprised CD4+ or CD8+ T cells sorted from blood, obtained in a trial of the OX40 agonist ivuxolimab. The receptors come from an adult with an advanced solid tumor such as melanoma, head and neck, liver or kidney cancer. CDR3s leave out the opening cysteine and the closing phenylalanine or tryptophan. Fields, in order: clone size, V gene, CDR3 protein. Clone size is stated in some rows and not others, as once, few, many or a class when expanded.

size: once
V: TRBV4-3
CDR3: ASSLFWQGSYTGELF

size: -
V: TRBV19
CDR3: ASTFAGLNTEAF

size: -
V: TRBV27
CDR3: ASRPTSASSYEQY

size: once
V: TRBV2
CDR3: ASSDLRFTGELF

size: once
V: TRBV27
CDR3: ASSSRGSGRSKEQY

size: -
V: TRBV10-3
CDR3: AISESSPSWTEAF

size: -
V: TRBV7-9
CDR3: ASSLGASDTQY

size: -
V: TRBV28
CDR3: ASSPRRSSYNEQF

size: -
V: TRBV4-1
CDR3: ASSDRTGRNQPQH

size: once
V: TRBV7-8
CDR3: ASSQTSGAVGELF

size: -
V: TRBV7-9
CDR3: ASSLAITEAF

size: -
V: TRBV7-9
CDR3: ASSQVTGHNSPLH

size: -
V: TRBV9
CDR3: ASSLGEDTQY

size: few
V: TRBV9
CDR3: ASSVDGNPRTDTQY

size: -
V: TRBV19
CDR3: ASSLLAGVDNEQF

size: -
V: TRBV23-1
CDR3: ASSQSVWNVVPAVYEQY

size: -
V: TRBV4-1
CDR3: ASSQVGGQETQY

size: few
V: TRBV15
CDR3: ATGVHRGRYNEQF

size: many
V: TRBV13
CDR3: ASEQGRGLLPDTQY

size: -
V: TRBV6-5
CDR3: ASSYGMEGTYEQY

size: -
V: TRBV7-6
CDR3: ASGPTQPGNTIY

size: -
V: TRBV2
CDR3: ASSDSSGQARNEQF

size: -
V: TRBV19
CDR3: ASSISGRVSNQPQH

size: -
V: TRBV7-9
CDR3: ASSFGVAYEQY

size: -
V: TRBV25-1
CDR3: ASSEDRVLEEQY

size: -
V: TRBV15
CDR3: ATSKQGVLEAF

size: -
V: TRBV5-6
CDR3: ASSSSETSQETQY

size: -
V: TRBV7-9
CDR3: ASSLGALNTEAF

size: -
V: TRBV19
CDR3: ARGEYGDSNTEAF

size: -
V: TRBV4-3
CDR3: ASSPAGQLYGYT

size: -
V: TRBV10-3
CDR3: AISNLANYGYT

size: -
V: TRBV27
CDR3: ASSFVGSDGYT

size: -
V: TRBV9
CDR3: ASSVEGTTYEQY

size: -
V: TRBV7-8
CDR3: ASSTETAGYGYT

size: -
V: TRBV7-9
CDR3: ASSGGPTGANTEAF

size: -
V: TRBV7-3
CDR3: ASSLTGSGEQY

size: -
V: TRBV9
CDR3: ASSVGGDLYNEQF

size: -
V: TRBV11-1
CDR3: ATKVGTGWDSNQPQH

size: -
V: TRBV27
CDR3: ASSFVNEQF

size: -
V: TRBV7-9
CDR3: ASSLGPSGYEQY

size: -
V: TRBV2
CDR3: ASSEQAGLSYNEQF

size: -
V: TRBV7-2
CDR3: ASSPPGGQF

size: -
V: TRBV9
CDR3: ASSVDGTGLLNEQF

size: once
V: TRBV9
CDR3: ASSAYRTSGRVTGELF

size: once
V: TRBV19
CDR3: ASSMGSGSHTEAF

size: -
V: TRBV4-2
CDR3: ASSQGISLAGVHTGELF

size: -
V: TRBV6-9
CDR3: ASSYPPGTSGTDTQY

size: -
V: TRBV19
CDR3: ASSSGLSISGNTIY

size: few
V: TRBV10-2
CDR3: ASSERQRLYEQY

size: -
V: TRBV5-4
CDR3: ASRVRGASDGYT

size: -
V: TRBV6-6
CDR3: ASSYFGVQDYGYT